This record covers a single TCR beta chain. Its antigen is currently unknown. This entry is derived from a study of beta chain features in type 1 diabetes. Deletions cut 6 bases from V and 0 bases from J, with 16 bases between. CDR1 is MNHEY and CDR2 is SMNVEV in the germline V gene (reference sequence). This CDR3 is built from 16 residues. Study conclusions and caveats: In every one of the four CD4+ subsets, TCRB CDR3s were moderately but significantly shorter in Type 1 diabetes patients. Type 1 diabetes patients had VDJ junctions that carried fewer insertions and more deletions.

Expressed TCRB transcripts got sequenced, as all isolated RNA was reverse transcribed. The read count averaged roughly 4 million across naive, central memory and regulatory T cell samples. Some clones are missing from TCRdb's copy, which holds only in-frame ones; the method was immunoSEQ multiplex PCR. This sample has 300,000 to 350,000 clones; 14% occur once, and the top ten carry 5.5% to 7.5%. This receptor was identified in a man aged 25-40 years in good health. The chain has TRBV27 and TRBJ2-3, with a weak D call TRBD2 (5 bases). The material sequenced was central memory CD4+ T cells from blood. The CDR3 coding sequence is TGTGCCAGCAGAAAGTCCCTCCGGGAAAGCACAGATACGCAGTATTTT. It translates to CASRKSLRESTDTQYF.